The rows below give T cell receptor beta chains drawn from one sample of a study of blood T cell repertoires in COVID-19. Clones were read by immunoSEQ multiplex PCR, and TCRdb kept only the in-frame ones, dropping some. The sample contains some 240,000 clones, around 84% of which appear only once. Sequencing was done on a sample of PBMCs or T cells enriched from blood (not recorded which). The receptor set was obtained from a man aged 25-45 years with acute COVID-19. CDR3s include the opening cysteine and the closing phenylalanine or tryptophan. A D gene is named only where the DNA matches it firmly. For some rows the clone size is stated as once, few or many, or as a class when expanded; others skip it.

TRBJ1-6,TRBV28,TRBD1,.,TGTGCCTCCCGCGGGGACAGGGTTCGGTCACCCCTCCACTTT,CASRGDRVRSPLHF
TRBJ2-2,TRBV30,TRBD2,few,TGTGCCTGGAAGACGGTGACTAGCTACACCGGGGAGCTGTTTTTT,CAWKTVTSYTGELFF
TRBJ1-1,TRBV2,.,.,TGTGTTACCACGGGGAGGCCGCCGGTGAACACTGAAGCTTTCTTT,CVTTGRPPVNTEAFF
TRBJ1-5,TRBV21-1,.,.,TGTGCCAGCAGCCGCTTGAGCGGGCCCCAGCATTTT,CASSRLSGPQHF
TRBJ1-1,TRBV6-5,.,once,TGTGCCAGCCAACAGGGTTGGGACACTGAAGCTTTCTTT,CASQQGWDTEAFF
TRBJ1-2,TRBV15,.,.,TGTGCCACCAGCAGGACGGGCCGGGGAGGGGGCTACACCTTC,CATSRTGRGGGYTF
TRBJ1-1,TRBV21-1,.,.,TGTGCCACCCGTGCGGGAGGACGGTACACTGAAGCTTTCTTT,CATRAGGRYTEAFF
TRBJ1-1,TRBV28,.,.,TGTGCCAGCAGTCCCTACAACACTGAAGCTTTCTTT,CASSPYNTEAFF
TRBJ1-2,TRBV11-3,TRBD1,.,TGTGCCAGCAGCTTCCACTCAGGGACAGGGGGAACTAACTATGGCTACACCTTC,CASSFHSGTGGTNYGYTF
TRBJ1-1,TRBV19,.,few,TGTGCCAGTACCCCCACCACCCAGGGATCGCACACTGAAGCTTTCTTT,CASTPTTQGSHTEAFF
TRBJ1-6,TRBV6-5,.,once,TGTGCCAGCAGTCTCCGGGACACTAATTCACCCCTCCACTTT,CASSLRDTNSPLHF
TRBJ2-1,TRBV3-1/TRBV3-2,TRBD2,once,TGTGCCAGCAGCCAAGTTGACGAGCGGGGGGTCGTCCAGCAGTTCTTC,CASSQVDERGVVQQFF
TRBJ2-2,TRBV7-3,TRBD2,.,TGTGCCAGCAGCTCGACTAGCGGGCCGAACACCGGGGAGCTGTTTTTT,CASSSTSGPNTGELFF
TRBJ2-2,TRBV5-1,TRBD1,.,TGCGCCAGCAGCTTGGATGGGACAGTACTCGGGGAGCTGTTTTTT,CASSLDGTVLGELFF
TRBJ1-1,TRBV25-1,.,.,TGTGCCAGCAGCGCAGGTCCTGAAGCTTTCTTT,CASSAGPEAFF
TRBJ1-4,TRBV6-5,.,.,TGTGCCAGCAGTTACTCACCGGCTAATGAAAAACTGTTTTTT,CASSYSPANEKLFF
TRBJ2-6,TRBV15,.,.,TGTGCCACCAGCGGTATAGACCCCAAACAGGGGAGGAGTCTCTCTGGGGCCAACGTCCTGACTTTC,CATSGIDPKQGRSLSGANVLTF
TRBJ2-2,TRBV11-3,.,.,TGTGCCAGCGCGGGGACCCCCACCGGGGAGCTGTTTTTT,CASAGTPTGELFF
TRBJ1-2,TRBV29-1,.,once,TGCAGCGTTGCGGGGACTAACTATGGCTACACCTTC,CSVAGTNYGYTF
TRBJ2-2,TRBV10-1,.,.,TGCGCCAGCAGTGTCAGCGGCAGCGGGGAGCTGTTTTTT,CASSVSGSGELFF
TRBJ2-1,TRBV28,.,.,TGTGCCAGCAGTCCCCGGCGGGACTTGAGCTCCTACAATGAGCAGTTCTTC,CASSPRRDLSSYNEQFF
TRBJ2-2,TRBV7-8,TRBD2,.,TGTGCCAGCAGCTTCACTAGCGGGAGGTCTCAGGCCGGGGAGCTGTTTTTT,CASSFTSGRSQAGELFF
TRBJ1-1,TRBV6-2/TRBV6-3,TRBD1,.,TGTGCCAGCAGTATGGGGACAGGGAGTACTTTT,CASSMGTGSTF
TRBJ1-1,TRBV6-5,.,once,TGTGCCAGCAGTTACGGCCAGTACACTGAAGCTTTCTTT,CASSYGQYTEAFF
TRBJ1-3,TRBV18,.,.,TGTGCCAGCTCATCACCCGAGGGAAGGACGAAGACCTCTGGAAACACCATATATTTT,CASSSPEGRTKTSGNTIYF
TRBJ1-5,TRBV27,.,.,TGTGCCAGACCAACAGGGACTCAGCCCCAGCATTTT,CARPTGTQPQHF
TRBJ2-2,TRBV5-4,.,.,TGTGCCAGCAGCCGTAGAGGAGAGAGAGGCGGGGAGCTGTTTTTT,CASSRRGERGGELFF
TRBJ1-1,TRBV6-4,.,few,TGTGCCAGCAGTGGGATGAGCGGCAGTGAAGCTTTCTTT,CASSGMSGSEAFF